These T cell receptor beta chains were read from a single sample in a study of identical twins. TCRdb re-called the 5' RACE reads with MiXCR, one entry per CDR3 protein. The sample includes 690,000 or so distinct CDR3 sequences, over 8.5% of them seen just once. These records were also assigned to another study, of yellow fever vaccine responses in identical twins.

The sample comprised PBMCs. These receptor sequences come from a woman under 30 in good health. CDR3s leave out the opening cysteine and the closing phenylalanine or tryptophan. Fields, in order: J gene, V gene, CDR3 protein.

TRBJ1-1	TRBV29-1	SVGQGFGTEAF
TRBJ1-6	TRBV20-1	SARDPATGTYSPLH
TRBJ2-7	TRBV6-2/TRBV6-3	VSSLGSVGEQY
TRBJ2-1	TRBV29-1	SVPDAGHGSIYNEQF
TRBJ2-1	TRBV11-2	ASSQLGIEQF
TRBJ1-1	TRBV6-5	ASSYLGENTEAF
TRBJ2-7	TRBV28	ASSPLWADYEQY
TRBJ2-7	TRBV27	ATGLAASYEQY
TRBJ1-4	TRBV11-3	ASSFLPGEKLF
TRBJ2-7	TRBV5-1	ASSLRDSFVEQY
TRBJ2-3	TRBV6-4	ASSDRGVYTDTQY
TRBJ2-7	TRBV10-3	AISDGGGPYEQY
TRBJ2-3	TRBV29-1	SVEGGIAESTDTQY
TRBJ1-2	TRBV5-1	ASSPGLSDYGYT